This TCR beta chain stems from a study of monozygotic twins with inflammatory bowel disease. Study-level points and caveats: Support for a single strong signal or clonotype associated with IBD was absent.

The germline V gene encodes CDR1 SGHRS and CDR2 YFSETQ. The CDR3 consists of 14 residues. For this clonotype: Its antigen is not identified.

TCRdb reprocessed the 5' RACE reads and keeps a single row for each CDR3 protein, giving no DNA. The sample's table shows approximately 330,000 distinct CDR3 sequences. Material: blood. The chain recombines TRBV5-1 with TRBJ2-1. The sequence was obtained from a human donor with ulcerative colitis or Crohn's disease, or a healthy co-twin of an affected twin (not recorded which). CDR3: CASSLRQAYNEQFF. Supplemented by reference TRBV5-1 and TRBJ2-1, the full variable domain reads KAGVTQTPRYLIKTRGQQVTLSCSPISGHRSVSWYQQTPGQGLQFLFEYFSETQRNKGNFPGRFSGRQFSNSRSEMNVSTLELGDSALYLCASSLRQAYNEQFFGPGTRLTVL.